This T cell receptor (beta chain) was profiled in a study of T cells in Graves' hyperthyroidism and ophthalmopathy (dated by TCRdb to between 2018 and 2021). Broadly, across the study: Peripheral blood samples were taken at initial diagnosis, before any treatment was given. TCR V-J signatures able to tell the groups apart were searched for in a discovery cohort of 100 or so patients, of whom more than 40 had Graves' ophthalmopathy and roughly 59 had stable Graves' hyperthyroidism. Whether ophthalmopathy could be predicted prospectively was tested in an independent validation cohort made up of roughly 20 hyperthyroidism patients plus 17 patients who later progressed to ophthalmopathy. The approximately 97 discovery patients were randomly divided into training and test sets at a 7:3 ratio. The study also compared thyroid tissue and blood T-cell repertoires from a handful of Graves' hyperthyroidism patients. After sampling, hyperthyroidism patients received methimazole starting at 30 mg daily, and ophthalmopathy patients received high-dose intravenous methylprednisolone. TCR Vbeta CDR3 sequencing of 120 to 150 peripheral blood samples (around 45 ophthalmopathy, 75 or so hyperthyroidism and roughly 17 progressor patients) is reported in the paper. Broader findings and caveats from the paper: In validation, the model predicted progression to ophthalmopathy with 60% to 71% sensitivity and approximately 74% specificity, a median of around 6.6 months before onset. In cross-validation, a model built on a 13 V-J signature told ophthalmopathy apart from stable hyperthyroidism with 85% to 90% sensitivity and about 81% specificity, and in testing the same model reached 80%/75%. Blood samples also contained most of the expanded thyroid clonotypes (frequency above 0.001), which suggests that blood repertoires may reflect thyroid immune responses. No statistical method was used to fix the sample size in advance, and group allocation was not hidden from the investigators.

Stable Graves' hyperthyroidism was defined as the absence of progression to ophthalmopathy over 18 months of follow-up. Hyperthyroidism patients were aged 18 to 65 years and newly diagnosed, with disease duration of less than 2 months. Patients with uncontrolled infections, other autoimmune diseases, pregnancy or lactation were excluded. Diagnoses were based on clinical symptoms, serum thyroxine and TRAb, thyroid ultrasound and orbital computed tomography. Ficoll-Paque density gradient centrifugation was used to isolate PBMCs from 8 to 10 ml of fresh peripheral blood. Total RNA was extracted with Trizol reagent, and quality was checked on an Agilent 2100 Bioanalyzer. Amplification of TCR beta CDR3 regions was carried out from RNA transcripts. For the first round of RT-PCR on the TCR CDR3, the HTBI primer set was used together with the Qiagen OneStep RT-PCR kit. Libraries were constructed in a second round of multiplex PCR, after which size selection and purification were performed. The libraries were sequenced on an Illumina HiSeq2000 using paired-end 100 bp reads. The authors processed their data as follows. Raw data were processed with SOAPnuke, discarding reads with adapters, uncalled bases, mean Phred below 15, or no exact constant-primer or identifier match. COPE v1.2.5 was used to merge the high-quality paired reads, and each unique nucleotide sequence was defined as a clonotype. MiTCR v1.1 was used to align the clonotypes against IMGT TRBV, TRBD and TRBJ reference segments. Only V-J combinations with frequency above 0.0001, covering 99.2% of repertoires, were analysed. A TCS score was defined as the ratio of F50 (clonal expansion) to E x V (chaos), with BLOSUM62-based TCRdist applied between CDR3 peptides within each V-J. Welch's t-statistics and random forest reduced roughly 540 V-J features to 13, which were used in a naive Bayes classifier (R e1071). TCRdb ran its own pipeline on the public reads, namely fastp trimming at Q25 and MiXCR clone calling, and kept in-frame beta chains. A single entry per CDR3 protein holds the most common genes and DNA from its merged rows. None of the V and J calls come from the authors' own analysis; TCRdb made them. This sample gives 540,000 or so distinct CDR3 sequences in total; approximately 14% of them show up just once. Of the sample, roughly 6.6% falls within the top ten clones.

V loses 8 bases of germline sequence and J loses 2 bases, and the interval between the two ends is 16 bases. The CDR3 measures 14 amino acids from cysteine to phenylalanine. The CDR3 DNA has 42 bases and is translated from base 1. The germline V gene provides CDR1 MDHEN and CDR2 SYDVKM. This clonotype was picked up many times. Its antigen is still unknown. No base-level quality is on record; no much larger clone is a single base apart. Sequencing input: blood. This clonotype was sampled from a woman under 40 with Graves' hyperthyroidism. Recombination joined TRBV28 with TRBJ2-7; the D gene is perhaps TRBD1 or TRBD2, as each covers 5 bases. CDR3 loop: CASLSGGVAYEQYF. The DNA sequence is TGTGCCAGCCTTTCTGGGGGAGTTGCCTACGAGCAGTACTTC.